This T cell receptor (beta chain) was observed in a study of T cells in tuberculosis. The wider study: Sequenced TCRs come from CD1B-GMM tetramer-binding T cells. The study's findings and limits: Active tuberculosis TCR-alpha repertoires lay closer to GMM-specific TCRs than IGRA-negative controls, suggesting clonal expansion. Shorter CDR3-alpha in active tuberculosis partly drove smaller distances.

Profiling relied on immunoSEQ multiplex PCR, and the TCRdb table lists in-frame clones only, not all of them. The sample records tens of thousands of clones, about 95% being singletons. Tuberculin skin test and IGRA determined adolescents' latent tuberculosis status at entry. The CDR3 is 13 residues long. Trimming left V 0 bases short and J 6 bases short, with 6 bases between. CDR1 is SGHAT, CDR2 FQNNGV, per germline. As for this clone: The antigen is unknown.

Input material: PBMCs. The receptor was isolated from a donor between 10 and 29 years old with latent tuberculosis or without tuberculosis infection. The J gene is TRBJ1-5, the V gene TRBV11-2; no clear D gene. CDR3 protein: CASSLDRSQPQHF. The CDR3 region has the DNA TGTGCCAGCAGCTTAGATCGGAGTCAGCCCCAGCATTTT.